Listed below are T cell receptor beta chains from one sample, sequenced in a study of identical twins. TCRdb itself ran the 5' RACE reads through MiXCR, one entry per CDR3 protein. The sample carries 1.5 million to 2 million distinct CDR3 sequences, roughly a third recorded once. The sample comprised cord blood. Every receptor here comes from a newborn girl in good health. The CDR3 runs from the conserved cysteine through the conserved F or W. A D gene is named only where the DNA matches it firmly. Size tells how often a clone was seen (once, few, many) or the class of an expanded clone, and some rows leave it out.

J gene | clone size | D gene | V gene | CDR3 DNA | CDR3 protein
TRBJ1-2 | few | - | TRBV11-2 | TGTGCCAGCAGCTTAGAGTCCAGGGTCAACTATGGCTACACCTTC | CASSLESRVNYGYTF
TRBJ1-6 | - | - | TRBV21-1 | TGTGCCAGCAGCAAAGAGGGTTCACCCCTCCACTTT | CASSKEGSPLHF
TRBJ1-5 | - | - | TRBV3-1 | TGTGCCAGCAGCCGCGGGCATGGTCAGCCCCAGCATTTT | CASSRGHGQPQHF
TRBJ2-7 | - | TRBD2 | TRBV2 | TGTGCCAGCAGTGTCCGACTAGCGGGCTATCTTACCTACGAGCAGTACTTC | CASSVRLAGYLTYEQYF
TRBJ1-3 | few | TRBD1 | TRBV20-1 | TGCAGTGCTCCCAATACGGGACAGGGGTCCGGAAACACCATATATTTT | CSAPNTGQGSGNTIYF
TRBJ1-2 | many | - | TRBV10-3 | TGTGCCATCAGTGAATTCGGAGCTAGCAACTATGGCTACACCTTC | CAISEFGASNYGYTF
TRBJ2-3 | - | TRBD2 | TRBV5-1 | TGCGCCAGCAGCTTGGCCTGGGGGGGGGCAGATACGCAGTATTTT | CASSLAWGGADTQYF
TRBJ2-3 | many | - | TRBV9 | TGTGCCGGACACACAGATACGCAGTATTTT | CAGHTDTQYF
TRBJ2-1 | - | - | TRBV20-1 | TGCAGTGCTAGAGATAGGAGTGACTACTACTACGAGCAGTTCTTC | CSARDRSDYYYEQFF
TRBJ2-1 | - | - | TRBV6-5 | TGTGCCAGCAAGGGGCGGCAGAGGGTCCCTGAGCAGTTCTTC | CASKGRQRVPEQFF
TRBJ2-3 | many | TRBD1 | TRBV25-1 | TGTGCCAGCAGTGAATACCGACAGGGGGCGACAGATACGCAGTATTTT | CASSEYRQGATDTQYF
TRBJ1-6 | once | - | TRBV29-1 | TGCACTCCCCCCAAATCACCCCCCCACTTT | CTPPKSPPHF
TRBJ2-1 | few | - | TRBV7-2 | TGTGCCAGCAGCGTGGACTTCTCAGCCTACAATGAGCAGTTCTTC | CASSVDFSAYNEQFF
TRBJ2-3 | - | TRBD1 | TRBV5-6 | TGTGCCAGCAGCCAACCGGACAGGGTCCGGCATACGCAGTATTTT | CASSQPDRVRHTQYF
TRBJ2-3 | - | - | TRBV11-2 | TGTGCCGGCAGCCAAATGAGGGGCGCAGATACGCAGTATTTT | CAGSQMRGADTQYF
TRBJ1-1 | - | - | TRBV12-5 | TGTGCTAGTGGTCCCCCAACAGGGAGGGTCGCTGAAGCTTTCTTT | CASGPPTGRVAEAFF
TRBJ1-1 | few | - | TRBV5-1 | TGCGCCAGCAGCACCTCACCGGCCTTCATGAACACTGAAGCTTTCTTT | CASSTSPAFMNTEAFF
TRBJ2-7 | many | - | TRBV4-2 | TGTGCCAGCAGCCAAGGTCTTCCCTACGAGCAGTACTTC | CASSQGLPYEQYF
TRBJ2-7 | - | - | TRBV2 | TGTGCCAGCTTTCCAGACAGGAATTTACTCTACGAGCAGTACTTC | CASFPDRNLLYEQYF
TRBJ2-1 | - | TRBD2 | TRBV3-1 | TGTGCCAGCAGCCAAGATGAGGTAGCGGGAGTGGGTGAGCAGTTCTTC | CASSQDEVAGVGEQFF
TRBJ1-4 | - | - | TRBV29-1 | TGCAGCGCTACAGGGAAAACTAATGAAAAACTGTTTTTT | CSATGKTNEKLFF
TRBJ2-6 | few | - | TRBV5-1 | TGCGCCAGCAGCTTGACCCAGGGGACTGGGGCCAACGTCCTGACTTTC | CASSLTQGTGANVLTF
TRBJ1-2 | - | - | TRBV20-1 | TGCAGTGCTAGAGATCTGAGAAGGGGGGGCTATGGCTACACCTTC | CSARDLRRGGYGYTF
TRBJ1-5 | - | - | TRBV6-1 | TGTGCCAGCAGAGGGCCCAATAGCAATCAGCCCCAGCATTTT | CASRGPNSNQPQHF
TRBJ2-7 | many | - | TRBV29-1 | TGCAGCGTCGGACAGTCCTACGAGCAGTACTTC | CSVGQSYEQYF
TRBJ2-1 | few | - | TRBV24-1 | TGTGCCACCAGTGACCCCAGGCATGAGCAGTTCTTC | CATSDPRHEQFF
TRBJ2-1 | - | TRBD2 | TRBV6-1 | TGTGCCAGCATCCTCGAACCAAGACCGGGACTAGCGGACCTTTACAATGAGCAGTTCTTC | CASILEPRPGLADLYNEQFF
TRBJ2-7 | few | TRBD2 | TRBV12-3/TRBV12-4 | TGTGCCAGCAGTTTGAGTTGGACGGGGGGATCGATCGAGCAGTACTTC | CASSLSWTGGSIEQYF
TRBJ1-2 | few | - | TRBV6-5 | TGTGCCAGCAGAGGGTCTTTGTCTACCTATGGCTACACCTTC | CASRGSLSTYGYTF
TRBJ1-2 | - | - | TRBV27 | TGTGCCAGCACTAACCGACGGACTCGCGGGGGCTTTGGCTACACCTTC | CASTNRRTRGGFGYTF
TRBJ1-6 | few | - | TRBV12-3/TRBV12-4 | TGTGCCAGCAGTTTGGGCAGGGGCGCTATCAATTCACCCCTCCACTTT | CASSLGRGAINSPLHF
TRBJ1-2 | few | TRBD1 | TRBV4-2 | TGTGCCAGCAGCCAAGGTGACCGGACAGGGGGCTATGGCTACACCTTC | CASSQGDRTGGYGYTF
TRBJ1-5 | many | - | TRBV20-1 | TGCAGTGCTAGAAGGGGGGCTAGCAATCAGCCCCAGCATTTT | CSARRGASNQPQHF
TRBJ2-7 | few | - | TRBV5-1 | TGTGCCAGCAGCTTAGCGCCCGGGTACAATGAGCAGTACTTC | CASSLAPGYNEQYF
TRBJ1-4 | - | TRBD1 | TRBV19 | TGTGCCAGTAGTATCTCCGGGACAGCTAATGAAAAACTGTTTTTT | CASSISGTANEKLFF
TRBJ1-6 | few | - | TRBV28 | TGTGCCAGCAGTCCCTTGGGGACCACTCGAGGGTCACCCCTCCACTTT | CASSPLGTTRGSPLHF
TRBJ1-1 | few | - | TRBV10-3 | TGTGCCATCAGTGAGTCTGCCAGGCTCAACACTGAAGCTTTCTTT | CAISESARLNTEAFF
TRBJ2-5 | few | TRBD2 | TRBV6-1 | TGTGCCAGCAGCCGACGGACTAGCGGGAGGGATTCACAAGAGACCCAGTACTTC | CASSRRTSGRDSQETQYF
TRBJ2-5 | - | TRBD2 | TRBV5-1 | TGCGCCAGCAGCTTATCGGCGGGAGCTCAAGGGACCCAGTACTTC | CASSLSAGAQGTQYF
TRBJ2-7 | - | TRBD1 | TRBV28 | TGTGCCAGCAGTCCCCACAGGGGGAGGTGCAATGAGCAGTACTTC | CASSPHRGRCNEQYF
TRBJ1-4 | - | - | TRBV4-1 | TGCGCCAGCAGCCCGGACAGCCGCGCAACTAATGAAAAACTGTTTTTT | CASSPDSRATNEKLFF